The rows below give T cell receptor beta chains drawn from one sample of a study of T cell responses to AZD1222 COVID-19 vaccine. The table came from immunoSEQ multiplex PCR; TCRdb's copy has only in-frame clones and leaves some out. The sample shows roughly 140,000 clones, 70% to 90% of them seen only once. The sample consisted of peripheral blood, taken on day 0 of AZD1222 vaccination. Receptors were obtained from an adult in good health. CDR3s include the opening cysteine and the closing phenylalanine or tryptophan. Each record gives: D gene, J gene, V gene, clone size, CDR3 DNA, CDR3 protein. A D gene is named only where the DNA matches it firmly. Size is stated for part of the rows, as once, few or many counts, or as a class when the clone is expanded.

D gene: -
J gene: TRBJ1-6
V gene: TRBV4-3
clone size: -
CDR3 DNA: TGCGCCAGCAGCATAACCAGGGGAGGACCTTATAATTCACCCCTCCACTTT
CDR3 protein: CASSITRGGPYNSPLHF

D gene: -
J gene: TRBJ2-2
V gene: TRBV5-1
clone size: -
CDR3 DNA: TGCGCCAGCAGCGGGACCGGGACCTCGAAACCCGGGGAGCTGTTTTTT
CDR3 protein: CASSGTGTSKPGELFF

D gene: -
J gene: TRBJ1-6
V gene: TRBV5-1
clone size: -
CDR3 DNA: TGCGCCAGCAGCCCGGGGTCCATCTATAATTCACCCCTCCACTTT
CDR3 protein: CASSPGSIYNSPLHF

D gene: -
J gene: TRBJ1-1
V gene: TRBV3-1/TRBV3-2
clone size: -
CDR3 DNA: TGTGCCAGCAGCCCGCTCGTGGGGAGGAACACTGAAGCTTTCTTT
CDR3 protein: CASSPLVGRNTEAFF

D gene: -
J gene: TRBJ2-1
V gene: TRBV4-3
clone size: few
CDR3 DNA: TGCGCCAGCAGCCAAGATCCGGAGGGGGGGCCCAATGAGCAGTTCTTC
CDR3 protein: CASSQDPEGGPNEQFF

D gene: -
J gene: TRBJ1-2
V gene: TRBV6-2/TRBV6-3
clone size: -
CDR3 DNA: TGTGCCAGCAGTTACCGACAAGGGCCGCTATATGGCTACACCTTC
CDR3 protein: CASSYRQGPLYGYTF

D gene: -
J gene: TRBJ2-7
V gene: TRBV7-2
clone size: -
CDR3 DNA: TGTGCCAGCAGCTTAAGTACGGCGAGCTCCTACGAGCAGTACTTC
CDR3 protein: CASSLSTASSYEQYF

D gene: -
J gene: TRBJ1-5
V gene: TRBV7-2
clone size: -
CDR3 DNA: TGTGCCAGCAGCTTAGGGGGGCTTAGCAATCAGCCCCAGCATTTT
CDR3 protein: CASSLGGLSNQPQHF

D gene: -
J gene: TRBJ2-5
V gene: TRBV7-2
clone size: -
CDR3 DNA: TGTGCCAGCGGGGGGGGCGTTTCTTCCCAAGAGACCCAGTACTTC
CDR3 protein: CASGGGVSSQETQYF

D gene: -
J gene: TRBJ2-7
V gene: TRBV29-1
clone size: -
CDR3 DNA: TGCAGCGTTGTAAGGGGGGACGAGCAGTACTTC
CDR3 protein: CSVVRGDEQYF

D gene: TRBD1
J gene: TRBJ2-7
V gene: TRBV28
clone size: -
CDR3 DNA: TGTGCCAGCAGTCGCGCCGGGACAGGGGGCTACGAGCAGTACTTC
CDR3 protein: CASSRAGTGGYEQYF

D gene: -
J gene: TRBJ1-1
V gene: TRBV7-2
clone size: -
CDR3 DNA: TGTGCCAGCAGCTTGGCGGCGAACACTGAAGCTTTCTTT
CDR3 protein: CASSLAANTEAFF

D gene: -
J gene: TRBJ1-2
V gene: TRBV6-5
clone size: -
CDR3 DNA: TGTGCCAGCAACGCGAGGGGCGCGGACTATGGCTACACCTTC
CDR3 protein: CASNARGADYGYTF

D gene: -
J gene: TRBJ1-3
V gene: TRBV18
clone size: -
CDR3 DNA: TGTGCCAGCTCACCTTCCAGTCTCGGAAACACCATATATTTT
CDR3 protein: CASSPSSLGNTIYF

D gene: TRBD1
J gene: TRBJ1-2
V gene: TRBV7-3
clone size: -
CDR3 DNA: TGTGCCAGCAGCTTAGAGAGACAGGGGAGCTACACCTTC
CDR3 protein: CASSLERQGSYTF

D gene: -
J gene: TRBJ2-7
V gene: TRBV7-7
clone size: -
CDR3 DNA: TGTGCCAGCAGCCCCCTAAACAGGTCTTCCTACGAGCAGTACTTC
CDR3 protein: CASSPLNRSSYEQYF

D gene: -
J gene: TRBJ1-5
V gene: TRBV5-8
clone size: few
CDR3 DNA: TGTGCCAGCAGCTTGCTGGGCCCCGGTGGGCCCCAGCATTTT
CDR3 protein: CASSLLGPGGPQHF

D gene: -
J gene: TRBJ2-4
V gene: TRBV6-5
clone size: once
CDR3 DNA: TGTGCCAGCAGTCCACCCGGGACCTCGGGCATTCAGTACTTC
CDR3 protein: CASSPPGTSGIQYF

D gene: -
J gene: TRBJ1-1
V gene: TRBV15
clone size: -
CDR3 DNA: TGTGCCACCACCAACGGACCGATGAACACTGAAGCTTTCTTT
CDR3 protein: CATTNGPMNTEAFF

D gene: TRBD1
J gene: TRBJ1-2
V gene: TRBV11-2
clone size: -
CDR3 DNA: TGTGCCAGCAGCTTAGGTGACAGGGTTAACTATGGCTACACCTTC
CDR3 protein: CASSLGDRVNYGYTF

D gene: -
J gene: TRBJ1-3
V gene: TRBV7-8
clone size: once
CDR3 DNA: TGTGCCAGCAGCCAGCTCCCGAGGGGGACCTTCTCTGGAAACACCATATATTTT
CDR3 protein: CASSQLPRGTFSGNTIYF

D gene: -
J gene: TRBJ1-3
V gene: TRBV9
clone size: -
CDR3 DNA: TGTGCCAGCAGCGTAGAGGCGGCAGGGGTTGGAAACACCATATATTTT
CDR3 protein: CASSVEAAGVGNTIYF

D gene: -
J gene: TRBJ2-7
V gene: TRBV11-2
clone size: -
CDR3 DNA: TGTGCCAGCAGCTTTGTGCATTCCTACGAGCAGTACTTC
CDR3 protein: CASSFVHSYEQYF

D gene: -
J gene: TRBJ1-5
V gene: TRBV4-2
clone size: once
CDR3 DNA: TGTGCCAGCAGCCCCCATAGGGAGGGGCGTCAGCCCCAGCATTTT
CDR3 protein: CASSPHREGRQPQHF

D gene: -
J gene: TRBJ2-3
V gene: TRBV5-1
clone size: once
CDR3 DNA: TGCGCCAGCAGCTTGGGGAGGGCCCACCCGGTGAGCACAGATACGCAGTATTTT
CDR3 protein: CASSLGRAHPVSTDTQYF

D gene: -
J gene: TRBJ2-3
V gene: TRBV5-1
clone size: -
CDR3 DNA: TGCGCCAGCAGTTTACCGGGGGGCACAGATACGCAGTATTTT
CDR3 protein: CASSLPGGTDTQYF

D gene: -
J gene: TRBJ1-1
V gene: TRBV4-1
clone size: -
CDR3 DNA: TGCGCCAGCAGCCGAAGGGCAGACAGTACTGAAGCTTTCTTT
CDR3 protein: CASSRRADSTEAFF

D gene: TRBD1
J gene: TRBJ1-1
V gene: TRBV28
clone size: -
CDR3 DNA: TGTGCCAGCAATTTTAGGGACAGGGCGAACACTGAAGCTTTCTTT
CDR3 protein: CASNFRDRANTEAFF

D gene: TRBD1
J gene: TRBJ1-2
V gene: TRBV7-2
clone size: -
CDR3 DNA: TGTGCCAGCTGTACGGGCGGGACAGGGCTAGGTCATGGCTACACCTTC
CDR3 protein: CASCTGGTGLGHGYTF